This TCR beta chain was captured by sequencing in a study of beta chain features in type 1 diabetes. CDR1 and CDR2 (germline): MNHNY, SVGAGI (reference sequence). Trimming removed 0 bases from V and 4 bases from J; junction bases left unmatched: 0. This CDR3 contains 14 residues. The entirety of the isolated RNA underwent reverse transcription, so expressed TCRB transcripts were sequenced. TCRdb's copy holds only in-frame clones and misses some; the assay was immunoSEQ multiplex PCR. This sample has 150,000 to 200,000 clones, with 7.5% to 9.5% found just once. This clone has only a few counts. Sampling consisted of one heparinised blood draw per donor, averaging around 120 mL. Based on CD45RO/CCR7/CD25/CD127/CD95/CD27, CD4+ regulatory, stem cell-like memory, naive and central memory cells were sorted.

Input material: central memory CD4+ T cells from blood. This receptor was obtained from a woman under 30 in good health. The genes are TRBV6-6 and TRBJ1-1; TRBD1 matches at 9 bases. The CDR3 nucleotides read TGTGCCAGCAGTTACTCACAGGGGGCCACTGAAGCTTTCTTT. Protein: CASSYSQGATEAFF.